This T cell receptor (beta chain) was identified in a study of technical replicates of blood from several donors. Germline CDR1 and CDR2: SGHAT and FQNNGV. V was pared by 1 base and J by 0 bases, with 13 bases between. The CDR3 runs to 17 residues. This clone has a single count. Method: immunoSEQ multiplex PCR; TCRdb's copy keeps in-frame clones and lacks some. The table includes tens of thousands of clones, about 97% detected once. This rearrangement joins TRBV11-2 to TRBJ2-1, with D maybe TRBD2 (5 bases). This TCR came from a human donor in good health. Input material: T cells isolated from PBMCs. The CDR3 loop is CASSLGPGKSSYNEQFF. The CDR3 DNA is TGTGCCAGCAGCTTAGGGCCGGGGAAGAGCTCCTACAATGAGCAGTTCTTC.